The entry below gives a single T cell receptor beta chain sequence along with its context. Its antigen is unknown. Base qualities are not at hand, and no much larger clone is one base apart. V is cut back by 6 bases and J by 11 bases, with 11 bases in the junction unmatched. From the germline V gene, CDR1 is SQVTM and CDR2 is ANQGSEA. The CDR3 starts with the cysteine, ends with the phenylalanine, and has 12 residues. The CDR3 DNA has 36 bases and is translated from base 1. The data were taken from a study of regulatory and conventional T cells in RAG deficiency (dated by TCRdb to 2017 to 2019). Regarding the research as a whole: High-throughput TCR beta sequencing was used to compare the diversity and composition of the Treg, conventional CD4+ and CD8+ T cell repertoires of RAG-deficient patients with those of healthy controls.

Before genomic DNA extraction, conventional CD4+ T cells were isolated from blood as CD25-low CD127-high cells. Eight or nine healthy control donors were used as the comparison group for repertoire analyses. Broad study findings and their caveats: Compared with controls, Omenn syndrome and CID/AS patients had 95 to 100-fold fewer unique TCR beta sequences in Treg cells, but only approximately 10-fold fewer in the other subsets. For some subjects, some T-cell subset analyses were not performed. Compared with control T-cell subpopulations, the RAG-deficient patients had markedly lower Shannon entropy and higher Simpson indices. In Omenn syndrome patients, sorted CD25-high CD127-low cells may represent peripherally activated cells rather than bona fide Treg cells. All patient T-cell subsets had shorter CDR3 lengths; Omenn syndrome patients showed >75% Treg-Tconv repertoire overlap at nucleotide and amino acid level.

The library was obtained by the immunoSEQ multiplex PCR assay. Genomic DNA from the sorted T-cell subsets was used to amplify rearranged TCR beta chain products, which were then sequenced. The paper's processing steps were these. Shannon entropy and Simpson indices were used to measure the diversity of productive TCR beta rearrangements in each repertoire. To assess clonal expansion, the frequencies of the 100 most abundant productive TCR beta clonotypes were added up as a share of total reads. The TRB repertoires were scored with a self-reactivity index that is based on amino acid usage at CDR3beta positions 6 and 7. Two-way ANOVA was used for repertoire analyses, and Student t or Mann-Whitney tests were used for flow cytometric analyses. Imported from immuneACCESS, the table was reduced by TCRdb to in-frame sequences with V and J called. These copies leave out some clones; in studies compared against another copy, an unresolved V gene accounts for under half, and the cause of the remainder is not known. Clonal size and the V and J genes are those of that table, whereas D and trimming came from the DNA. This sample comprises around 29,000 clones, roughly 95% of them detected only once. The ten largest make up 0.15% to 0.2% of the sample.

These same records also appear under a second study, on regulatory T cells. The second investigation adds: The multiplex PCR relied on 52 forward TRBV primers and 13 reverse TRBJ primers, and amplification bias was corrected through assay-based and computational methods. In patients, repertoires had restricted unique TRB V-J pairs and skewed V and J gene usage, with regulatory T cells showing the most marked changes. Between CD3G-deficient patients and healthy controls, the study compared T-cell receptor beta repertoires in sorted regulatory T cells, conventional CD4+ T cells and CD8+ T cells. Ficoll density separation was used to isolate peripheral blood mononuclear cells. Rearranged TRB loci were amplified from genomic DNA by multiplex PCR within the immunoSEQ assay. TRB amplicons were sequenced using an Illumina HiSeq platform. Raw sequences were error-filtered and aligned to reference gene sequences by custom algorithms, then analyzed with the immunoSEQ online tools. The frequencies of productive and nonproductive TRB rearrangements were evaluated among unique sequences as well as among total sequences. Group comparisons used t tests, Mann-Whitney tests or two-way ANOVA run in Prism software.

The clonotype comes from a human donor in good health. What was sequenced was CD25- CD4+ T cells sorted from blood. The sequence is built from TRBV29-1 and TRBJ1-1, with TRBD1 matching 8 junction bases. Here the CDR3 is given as CSVDRAGLRAFF. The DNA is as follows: TGCAGCGTGGACAGGGCGGGTTTACGGGCTTTCTTT. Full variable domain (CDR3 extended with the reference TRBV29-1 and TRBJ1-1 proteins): SAVISQKPSRDICQRGTSLTIQCQVDSQVTMMFWYRQQPGQSLTLIATANQGSEATYESGFVIDKFPISRPNLTFSTLTVSNMSPEDSSIYLCSVDRAGLRAFFGQGTRLTVV.